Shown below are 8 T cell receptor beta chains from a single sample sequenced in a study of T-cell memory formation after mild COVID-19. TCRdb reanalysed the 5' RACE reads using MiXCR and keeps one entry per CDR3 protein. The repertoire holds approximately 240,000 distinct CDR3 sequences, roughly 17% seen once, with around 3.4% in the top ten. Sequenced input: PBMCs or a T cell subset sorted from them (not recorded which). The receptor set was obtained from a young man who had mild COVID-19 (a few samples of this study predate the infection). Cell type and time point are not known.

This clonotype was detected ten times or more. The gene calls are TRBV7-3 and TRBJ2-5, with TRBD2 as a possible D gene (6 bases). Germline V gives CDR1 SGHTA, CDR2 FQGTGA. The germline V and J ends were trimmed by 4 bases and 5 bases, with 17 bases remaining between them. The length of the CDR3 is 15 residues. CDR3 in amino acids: CASSSAGLFGETQYF. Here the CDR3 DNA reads TGTGCCAGCAGCTCCGCCGGACTATTTGGGGAGACCCAGTACTTC.

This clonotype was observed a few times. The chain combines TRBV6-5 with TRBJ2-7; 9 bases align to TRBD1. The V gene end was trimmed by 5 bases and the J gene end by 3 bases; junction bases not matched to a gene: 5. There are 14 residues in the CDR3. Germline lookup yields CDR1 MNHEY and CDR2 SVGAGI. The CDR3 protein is CASSPLGQGYEQYF. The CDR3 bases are TGTGCCAGCAGTCCACTGGGACAGGGCTACGAGCAGTACTTC.

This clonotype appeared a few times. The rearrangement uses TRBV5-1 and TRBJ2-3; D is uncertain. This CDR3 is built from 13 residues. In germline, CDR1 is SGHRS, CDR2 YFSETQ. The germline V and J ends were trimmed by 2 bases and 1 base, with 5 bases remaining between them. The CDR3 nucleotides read TGCGCCAGCAGCTTTGATCGCACAGATACGCAGTATTTT. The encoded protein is CASSFDRTDTQYF.

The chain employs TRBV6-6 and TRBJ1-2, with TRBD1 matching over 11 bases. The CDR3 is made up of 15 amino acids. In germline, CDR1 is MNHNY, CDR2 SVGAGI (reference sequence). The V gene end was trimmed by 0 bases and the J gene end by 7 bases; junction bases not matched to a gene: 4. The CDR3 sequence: CASSYSVGTGGGYTF. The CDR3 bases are TGTGCCAGCAGTTACTCGGTCGGGACAGGGGGTGGCTACACCTTC.

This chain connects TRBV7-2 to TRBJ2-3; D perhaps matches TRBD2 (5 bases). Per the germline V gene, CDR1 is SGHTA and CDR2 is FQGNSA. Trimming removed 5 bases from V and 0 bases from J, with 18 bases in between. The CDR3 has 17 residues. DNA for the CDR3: TGTGCCAGCAGCCCACGGTCCAGCGGTGCTAGCACAGATACGCAGTATTTT. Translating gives CASSPRSSGASTDTQYF. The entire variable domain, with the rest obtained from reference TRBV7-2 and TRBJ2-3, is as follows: GAGVSQSPSNKVTEKGKDVELRCDPISGHTALYWYRQSLGQGLEFLIYFQGNSAPDKSGLPSDRFSAERTGGSVSTLTIQRTQQEDSAVYLCASSPRSSGASTDTQYFGPGTRLTVL.

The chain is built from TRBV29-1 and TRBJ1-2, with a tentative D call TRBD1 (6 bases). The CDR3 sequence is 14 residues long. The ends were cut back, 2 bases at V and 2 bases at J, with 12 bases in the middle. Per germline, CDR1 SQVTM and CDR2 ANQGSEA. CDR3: CSVERSRGNYGYTF. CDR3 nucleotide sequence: TGCAGCGTTGAAAGGTCCAGGGGAAACTATGGCTACACCTTC.

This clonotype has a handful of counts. CDR3 DNA sequence: TGTGCCAGCAGTCCCGAACAGACCTATGGCTACACCTTC. Translated: CASSPEQTYGYTF. This chain connects TRBV2 to TRBJ1-2; D is ambiguous. Trimming shortened V by 5 bases and J by 4 bases, and 11 bases separated the two germline ends. This CDR3 has 13 residues. The germline gives CDR1 SNHLY, CDR2 FYNNEI.

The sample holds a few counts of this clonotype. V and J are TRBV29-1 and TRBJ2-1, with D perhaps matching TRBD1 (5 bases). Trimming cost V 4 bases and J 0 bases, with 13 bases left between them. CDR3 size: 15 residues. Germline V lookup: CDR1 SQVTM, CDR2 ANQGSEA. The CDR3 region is CSVVRTMSSYNEQFF. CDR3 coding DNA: TGCAGCGTTGTAAGGACAATGAGCTCCTACAATGAGCAGTTCTTC.